The 4 T cell receptor beta chains below come from one sample, sequenced in a study of spatial heterogeneity in lung cancer. Time point meaning: sample taken at primary tumor resection. Without sorting, whole RNA was sequenced from tumor, nontumor lung or frozen PBMC. TCRdb itself ran the 5' RACE reads through MiXCR, one entry per CDR3 protein. The table includes tens of thousands of distinct CDR3 sequences, 5.2% detected once. The specimen comprised PBMCs, sampled at surgery. The receptors stem from a female donor with early-stage non-small cell lung cancer.

The table lists this clonotype with a few counts. The V gene is TRBV6-1, the J gene TRBJ2-1; the match to TRBD2 covers 9 bases. The CDR3 runs 15 residues. The V gene's germline CDR1 is MNHNS and CDR2 SASEGT. The V gene end was trimmed by 3 bases and the J gene end by 6 bases; junction bases not matched to a gene: 6. CDR3 nucleotides: TGTGCCAGCAGTGACCCTAGCGGGGTCATCAATGAGCAGTTCTTC. Its translation is CASSDPSGVINEQFF.

This clonotype was seen many times. This chain uses TRBV7-2 with TRBJ2-5; unclear D gene. V lost 1 base to trimming and J lost 5 bases, with 8 bases between them. CDR1 is SGHTA, CDR2 FQGNSA, per germline. The CDR3 has 13 amino acids. The CDR3 sequence: CASSLVGGETQYF. CDR3 bases: TGTGCCAGCAGCTTAGTAGGTGGCGAGACCCAGTACTTC.

At least ten counts were recorded for this clonotype. The chain carries TRBV7-2 and TRBJ2-1; TRBD1 matches 7 bases. J gave up 4 bases and V 6 bases, and 6 bases lay outside the gene matches. The CDR3 runs 14 residues. The V gene's germline CDR1 is SGHTA and CDR2 FQGNSA. CDR3 DNA: TGTGCCAGCAGTCAAGGGACAGCGTACAATGAGCAGTTCTTC. This encodes CASSQGTAYNEQFF.

This clonotype has ten or more counts. The rearrangement uses TRBV29-1 and TRBJ2-3, with 7 bases identical to TRBD2. Germline trimming cut 4 bases from V and 2 bases from J; bases unmatched to any gene: 6. Germline CDR1 SQVTM, CDR2 ANQGSEA. CDR3 length: 14 residues. CDR3: CSVAGLAVTDTQYF. For the CDR3, the DNA is TGCAGCGTTGCGGGTCTAGCGGTCACAGATACGCAGTATTTT.